These 30 T cell receptor beta chains came from one sample sequenced in a study of beta chain features in type 1 diabetes. The sequenced template was cDNA made from the entire isolated RNA. The repertoire was sequenced with immunoSEQ multiplex PCR; TCRdb's copy has only in-frame clones and lacks some. The sample contains under 900,000 clones, 15% to 20% of which appear only once. Sample: naive CD4+ T cells from blood. These TCRs come from a woman younger than 30 in good health.

This clone has more than one count but fewer than ten. The same CDR3 can be traced to other DNA sequences in this sample. The chain uses TRBV27 and TRBJ2-7; D ambiguous. V was trimmed by 1 base and J by 0 bases, leaving 7 bases between them. The CDR3 loop spans 14 amino acids. Germline CDR1 is MNHEY and CDR2 is SMNVEV (reference sequence). The CDR3 is CASSLFSGSYEQYF. For the CDR3, the DNA is TGTGCCAGCAGTTTATTCTCCGGCTCCTACGAGCAGTACTTC.

About this clone: This same CDR3 is encoded by further DNA sequences in the sample. The chain links TRBV5-1 to TRBJ2-3, with 10 bases fitting TRBD2. V was pared by 0 bases and J by 6 bases, with 10 bases of the junction left unmatched. The length of the CDR3 is 17 residues. The germline CDR1 and CDR2 sequences are SGHRS and YFSETQ. CDR3 in DNA: TGCGCCAGCAGCTTGGGGCTAGCGGGAGCTAGGACGGATACGCAGTATTTT. Translation: CASSLGLAGARTDTQYF.

This clone came up a few times. The V and J genes are TRBV19 and TRBJ2-1; D is possibly TRBD2 (6 bases). The CDR3 length is 14 residues. The germline V gene encodes CDR1 LNHDA and CDR2 SQIVND (reference sequence). V shed 3 bases and J shed 9 bases, with 15 bases lying between them. Here the CDR3 reads CASSIGLRGGEQFF. The CDR3, as DNA: TGTGCCAGTAGTATTGGACTAAGAGGTGGTGAGCAGTTCTTC. Supplemented by reference TRBV19 and TRBJ2-1, the full variable domain reads DGGITQSPKYLFRKEGQNVTLSCEQNLNHDAMYWYRQDPGQGLRLIYYSQIVNDFQKGDIAEGYSVSREKKESFPLTVTSAQKNPTAFYLCASSIGLRGGEQFFGPGTRLTVL.

This chain uses TRBV5-1 with TRBJ2-7; D is perhaps TRBD1 (6 bases). V lost 4 bases to trimming and J lost 5 bases, with 16 bases between them. Germline loops: CDR1 SGHRS, CDR2 YFSETQ. This CDR3 has 14 amino acids. CDR3 region: CASSPRTAEDEQYF. For the CDR3, the DNA is TGCGCCAGCAGCCCACGGACAGCGGAGGACGAGCAGTACTTC.

This clone was detected only a few times. The DNA of the CDR3 is TGTGCCAGCAGACGAGGTTCTAGGAACACTGAAGCTTTCTTT. Translated: CASRRGSRNTEAFF. The chain couples TRBV6-5 to TRBJ1-1; D unresolved. Germline-derived CDR1 and CDR2 are MNHEY and SVGAGI. Trimming took 6 bases from V and 1 from J, leaving 12 bases between them. The CDR3 extends over 14 amino acids.

This clone was detected a few times. This sequence joins TRBV28 and TRBJ2-3; TRBD2 matches 7 bases. Germline trimming cut 7 bases from V and 0 bases from J; bases unmatched to any gene: 4. This CDR3 has 14 residues. Germline V gives CDR1 MDHEN, CDR2 SYDVKM. CDR3 DNA sequence: TGTGCCAGCATCGCCGGGGGGAGCACAGATACGCAGTATTTT. Amino acids: CASIAGGSTDTQYF.

The rearrangement links TRBV4-3 to TRBJ2-3, with D perhaps matching TRBD1 (5 bases). CDR1 LGHNA and CDR2 YSLEER come from the germline V gene. This CDR3 spans 14 amino acids. Trimming cost V 1 base and J 8 bases, with 13 bases left between them. The CDR3 bases are TGCGCCAGCAGCCAAGCAAGCAGGGATGCTACGCAGTATTTT. As protein: CASSQASRDATQYF.

This rearrangement joins TRBV7-3 to TRBJ2-1, with TRBD1 as a possible D gene (7 bases). Trimming took 4 bases from V and 9 from J, leaving 13 bases between them. The CDR3 runs to 13 residues. The V gene's germline CDR1 is SGHTA and CDR2 FQGTGA. The CDR3 DNA follows: TGTGCCAGCAGCTCAGGCAGGGGGGTTGAGCAGTTCTTC. It encodes CASSSGRGVEQFF.

This clone was recorded a few times. This chain connects TRBV18 to TRBJ1-4, with D perhaps TRBD1 (5 bases). V dropped 3 bases and J dropped 6 bases, with 14 bases sitting between them. Germline lookup yields CDR1 KGHSH and CDR2 LQKENI. The CDR3 is made up of 15 amino acids. CDR3 nucleotides: TGTGCCAGCTCACCCCTGGTAGGGGCGGATGAAAAACTGTTTTTT. This codes for CASSPLVGADEKLFF.

The chain uses TRBV5-1 and TRBJ2-1; no definite D call. V was cut by 0 bases and J by 5 bases, with 9 bases left in between. The CDR3 loop spans 14 amino acids. CDR1 and CDR2 from the germline V gene are SGHRS and YFSETQ. The CDR3 is CASSLEVHNNEQFF. CDR3 sequence (DNA): TGCGCCAGCAGCTTGGAAGTTCACAACAATGAGCAGTTCTTC.

CDR3 region: CASSPWTDYNEQFF. CDR3 nucleotides: TGTGCCAGCTCACCATGGACAGATTACAATGAGCAGTTCTTC. This sequence joins TRBV18 and TRBJ2-1; a possible D gene is TRBD1 (6 bases). Trimming stripped 2 bases from V and 4 bases from J, with 9 bases between. Germline V gives CDR1 KGHSH, CDR2 LQKENI. The CDR3 has 14 amino acids.

This clone came up many times. V is TRBV23-1 and J is TRBJ2-7, with D possibly matching TRBD1 (6 bases). TRBV23-1 is designated an ORF whose function remains uncertain. V gave up 1 base and J gave up 5 bases, with 9 bases separating them. This CDR3 spans 13 amino acids. The DNA of the CDR3 is TGCGCCAGCAGTCAATACCCAGGGGACGAGCAGTACTTC. Protein sequence: CASSQYPGDEQYF.

The chain couples TRBV4-1 to TRBJ1-2; TRBD1 matches at 8 bases. The germline V gene encodes CDR1 MGHRA and CDR2 YSYEKL. J gave up 4 bases and V 1 base, and 11 bases lay outside the gene matches. The CDR3 length is 17 residues. Here the CDR3 reads CASSQVESGTGRYGYTF. In DNA form, the CDR3 reads TGCGCCAGCAGCCAAGTCGAGTCCGGGACAGGTCGCTATGGCTACACCTTC.

The chain employs TRBV7-2 and TRBJ1-2; D ambiguous. Trimming shortened V by 1 base and J by 4 bases, and 10 bases separated the two germline ends. The germline V gene has CDR1 SGHTA and CDR2 FQGNSA. CDR3 length: 14 residues. This CDR3 is CASSLEAYLYGYTF. CDR3 in DNA: TGTGCCAGCAGCTTAGAGGCCTACCTCTATGGCTACACCTTC. The variable domain in full, completed from reference TRBV7-2 and TRBJ1-2, reads GAGVSQSPSNKVTEKGKDVELRCDPISGHTALYWYRQSLGQGLEFLIYFQGNSAPDKSGLPSDRFSAERTGGSVSTLTIQRTQQEDSAVYLCASSLEAYLYGYTFGSGTRLTVV.

The chain recombines TRBV4-3 with TRBJ2-1; no reliable D call. The CDR3 has 13 amino acids. With 0 bases removed from V and 15 bases from J, the gap between germline ends came to 15 bases. Germline values: CDR1 LGHNA, CDR2 YSLEER. The CDR3 nucleotides are TGCGCCAGCAGCCAAGAAACTATAACAGAGTCGTTCTTC. It specifies CASSQETITESFF.

This clone was seen a handful of times. Written as DNA, the CDR3 is TGCAGCGTTGCCGACGGAGCTGAAACCCAGTACTTC. Protein: CSVADGAETQYF. V is TRBV29-1 and J is TRBJ2-5; D is ambiguous. Germline V CDR1 and CDR2: SQVTM, ANQGSEA. V was pared by 4 bases and J by 8 bases, with 14 bases between. This CDR3 contains 12 residues. Full variable domain (outside the CDR3, taken from reference TRBV29-1 and TRBJ2-5): SAVISQKPSRDICQRGTSLTIQCQVDSQVTMMFWYRQQPGQSLTLIATANQGSEATYESGFVIDKFPISRPNLTFSTLTVSNMSPEDSSIYLCSVADGAETQYFGPGTRLLVL.

V usage is TRBV28 and J usage is TRBJ2-7, with D perhaps matching TRBD1 (6 bases). Trimming took off 6 bases at V and 1 base at J, with 13 bases between the two ends. The CDR3 contains 14 residues. CDR1 is MDHEN and CDR2 is SYDVKM in the germline V gene. This chain's CDR3 is CASRLRDTSYEQYF. The CDR3 DNA follows: TGTGCCAGCAGACTTCGGGACACATCCTACGAGCAGTACTTC.

This sequence joins TRBV7-2 and TRBJ2-3, with no clear D. Per the germline V gene, CDR1 is SGHTA and CDR2 is FQGNSA. The CDR3 is 13 amino acids. Between the trimmed V and J ends, which lost 3 bases and 4 bases, there was a span of 8 bases. The CDR3 region is CASSFGEADTQYF. CDR3 bases: TGTGCCAGCAGCTTCGGAGAGGCAGATACGCAGTATTTT.

The rearrangement links TRBV5-1 to TRBJ2-5; 9 bases fit TRBD1. This CDR3 comprises 15 residues. Germline-derived CDR1 and CDR2 are SGHRS and YFSETQ. V dropped 0 bases and J dropped 5; count of bases not matched to a gene: 5. CDR3 in amino acids: CASSLALDRGETQYF. In DNA, the CDR3 is TGCGCCAGCAGCTTGGCCTTGGACAGGGGTGAGACCCAGTACTTC.

Of note for this clone: The junction differs from germline at one of its ends, possibly a read error. CDR3 nucleotide sequence: TGTGCCAGCAGTTTAGTTTCGACTAGCGGGTGGCTCTTC. Protein product: CASSLVSTSGWLF. The rearrangement joins TRBV27 to TRBJ2-1; 10 bases align to TRBD2. CDR3 length equals 13 residues. The germline gives CDR1 MNHEY, CDR2 SMNVEV (reference sequence).

This chain joins TRBV7-3 and TRBJ2-2; 7 bases are a match to TRBD2. There are 14 residues in the CDR3. Germline V gene sequence: CDR1 SGHTA, CDR2 FQGTGA. The V gene end was trimmed by 5 bases and the J gene end by 6 bases; junction bases not matched to a gene: 6. CDR3 residues: CASSPNLAAGELFF. The CDR3 DNA reads as TGTGCCAGCAGCCCCAATCTAGCGGCCGGGGAGCTGTTTTTT.

V is TRBV29-1 and J is TRBJ2-1, with TRBD2 as a possible D gene (5 bases). Deletions cut 4 bases from V and 7 bases from J, with 20 bases between. The CDR3 runs 15 residues. CDR1 and CDR2 from the germline V gene are SQVTM and ANQGSEA. CDR3 protein: CSVAERSLALNEQFF. The CDR3 bases are TGCAGCGTTGCGGAACGATCCCTAGCTTTAAATGAGCAGTTCTTC.

V and J are TRBV9 and TRBJ2-7; D remains ambiguous. The germline gives CDR1 SGDLS, CDR2 YYNGEE. This CDR3 region has 13 residues. Trimming shortened V by 6 bases and J by 9 bases, and 19 bases separated the two germline ends. CDR3 nucleotide sequence: TGTGCCAGCATTGATGGCTGGTATACGGGGCAGTACTTC. Amino acid sequence: CASIDGWYTGQYF.

The genes are TRBV11-2 and TRBJ1-5, with D tentatively TRBD1 (5 bases). Looked up from germline, CDR1 is SGHAT and CDR2 is FQNNGV. The V and J ends lost 1 base and 1 base respectively, with 14 bases between them. The CDR3 consists of 17 residues. The CDR3 region is CASSLGWGSRSNQPQHF. CDR3 coding DNA: TGTGCCAGCAGCTTAGGTTGGGGCAGTCGGAGCAATCAGCCCCAGCATTTT.

This clone was seen a single time. The V gene is TRBV19, the J gene TRBJ2-1, with 14 nucleotides matching TRBD2. There are 16 residues in the CDR3. The V and J ends lost 5 bases and 10 bases, in that order; junction bases with no gene match: 10. Germline V gene data show CDR1 as LNHDA and CDR2 as SQIVND (reference sequence). CDR3 DNA sequence: TGTGCCAGTAGTCCGGGGACTAGCGGGAGAGTAAGCGAGCAGTTCTTC. This gives the protein CASSPGTSGRVSEQFF.

V gene TRBV4-2 combines with J gene TRBJ2-7, with TRBD1 as a possible D gene (6 bases). This CDR3 comprises 16 residues. V lost 0 bases to trimming and J lost 4 bases, with 16 bases between them. Germline CDR1 is LGHNA and CDR2 is YNFKEQ. In nucleotides, the CDR3 is TGTGCCAGCAGCCAAGACTCGAGGGGGAAGCGGTACGAGCAGTACTTC. Translating it yields CASSQDSRGKRYEQYF.

The DNA for the CDR3 is TGTGCCAGCTCACCCCAGGGGGTCGGGGGCAATGAGCAGTTCTTC. Translated, it gives CASSPQGVGGNEQFF. This chain joins TRBV18 and TRBJ2-1, with TRBD1 as a possible D gene (7 bases). Trimming cost V 3 bases and J 6 bases, with 15 bases left between them. There are 15 residues in the CDR3. The germline CDR1 and CDR2 sequences are KGHSH and LQKENI.

The chain has TRBV7-3 and TRBJ2-5; D possibly corresponds to TRBD1 (5 bases). Trimming took off 2 bases at V and 5 bases at J, with 12 bases between the two ends. The CDR3 runs to 14 residues. Germline V CDR1 and CDR2: SGHTA, FQGTGA. CDR3 sequence reads: CASSLLAGRETQYF. Here the CDR3 DNA reads TGTGCCAGCAGCTTATTAGCAGGGCGGGAGACCCAGTACTTC.

V usage is TRBV7-2 and J usage is TRBJ1-1, with D unresolved. CDR1 is SGHTA, CDR2 FQGNSA, per germline. The CDR3 spans 15 residues. Trimming shortened V by 0 bases and J by 4 bases, and 12 bases separated the two germline ends. The chain's CDR3 is CASSLAARRGTEAFF. CDR3 DNA: TGTGCCAGCAGCTTAGCCGCTAGGCGGGGCACTGAAGCTTTCTTT.

The chain recombines TRBV1 with TRBJ1-2; TRBD1, the table's D call, lacks a check against the DNA. TRBV1 is a recognized pseudogene. The CDR3 extends over 19 amino acids. CDR3 bases: TGCACCAGCAGCTCTCCGGGACAGTGGGCCCCTCTAGCTAACTATGGCTACACCTTC. Its translation: CTSSSPGQWAPLANYGYTF.